The TCR beta chain under discussion was sequenced for a study of shared clonotypes between healthy human individuals. Findings and caveats of the study: Clonotype sharing levels among donors were expected to vary with sequencing depth.

This clone was detected once. Its cognate antigen is unknown. Clones were sequenced by immunoSEQ multiplex PCR, and TCRdb holds only the in-frame ones, with some missing. The repertoire includes some 470,000 clones, about three quarters of them detected once, and 10% to 15% sits in the top ten. The ends lost 3 bases at V and 5 bases at J; junction bases unmatched: 6. CDR1 is KGHSH and CDR2 is LQKENI in the germline V gene. This CDR3 is built from 16 residues. The clonotype comes from a middle-aged woman in good health. Some clones in this sample may be carry-over from other donors' samples. The specimen was PBMCs. The V gene is TRBV18, the J gene TRBJ2-1, with 11 bases aligning to TRBD2. The DNA of the CDR3 is TGTGCCAGCTCACCTACTAGCGGGAGTGAGAACAATGAGCAGTTCTTC. Its translation is CASSPTSGSENNEQFF.